The next 27 T cell receptor beta chains were all read from a single sample in a study of Graves' ophthalmopathy and Graves' hyperthyroidism. RNA served as the template for amplifying TCR beta CDR3 regions. HTBI primers primed a first-round RT-PCR, and a second-round multiplex PCR followed. From the multiplex PCR reads, TCRdb called clonotypes with MiXCR, one entry per CDR3 protein. The sample lists more than 550,000 distinct CDR3 sequences, about 38% occurring once. Input material: peripheral blood. These receptors were taken from an adult man with Graves' ophthalmopathy.

The gene calls are TRBV3-1 and TRBJ1-2, with a possible D match to TRBD1 (6 bases). Per the germline V gene, CDR1 is LGHDT and CDR2 is YNNKEL (reference sequence). The length of the CDR3 is 14 residues. Trimming removed 1 base from V and 6 bases from J, with 12 bases in between. The CDR3 protein is CASSQGFPGDGYTF. The CDR3 nucleotides are TGTGCCAGCAGCCAAGGGTTCCCAGGGGATGGCTACACCTTC.

As to this clonotype: A much bigger clone sits one base away, suggesting this may be a read error. V and J are TRBV10-3 and TRBJ2-2; D not certain. This CDR3 region has 11 residues. V shed 10 bases and J shed 7 bases, with 10 bases lying between them. CDR1 is ENHRY and CDR2 is SYGVKD in the germline V gene. The CDR3 sequence: CASTQDGELFF. CDR3 sequence (DNA): TGTGCCAGCACCCAGGACGGGGAGCTGTTTTTT.

A word on this clonotype: This may stem from a read error, because a much larger clone lies one nucleotide away. The rearrangement links TRBV7-2 to TRBJ2-2; 8 bases fit TRBD2. Germline-derived CDR1 and CDR2 are SGHTA and FQGNSA. The CDR3 loop spans 14 amino acids. CDR3 sequence (DNA): TGTGCCAGCAGCTACCTGACTAGCGCCGGGGGGCTGTTTTTT. Its translation: CASSYLTSAGGLFF. Full variable domain (rest looked up from reference TRBV7-2 and TRBJ2-2): GAGVSQSPSNKVTEKGKDVELRCDPISGHTALYWYRQSLGQGLEFLIYFQGNSAPDKSGLPSDRFSAERTGGSVSTLTIQRTQQEDSAVYLCASSYLTSAGGLFFGEGSRLTVL.

The genes are TRBV29-1 and TRBJ1-4; 8 bases agree with TRBD1. V shed 3 bases and J 4 bases; nucleotides not matched to a gene: 4. This CDR3 is built from 14 residues. CDR1 SQVTM and CDR2 ANQGSEA come from the germline V gene. CDR3 sequence reads: CSVDGQGRNEKLFF. CDR3 nucleotides: TGCAGCGTTGATGGACAGGGACGTAATGAAAAACTGTTTTTT.

The table lists this clonotype with many counts. The V and J genes are TRBV14 and TRBJ2-7; D is undetermined. This CDR3 region has 13 residues. The V gene lost 1 base and the J gene lost 5 bases, with 9 bases spanning the gap. From germline, CDR1 is SGHDN and CDR2 FVKESK. DNA for the CDR3: TGTGCCAGCAGCCAAGGAATGGCGAACGAGCAGTACTTC. Translating it yields CASSQGMANEQYF.

Worth noting for this clonotype: The missing conserved phenylalanine or tryptophan at the end of this CDR3 makes a read error likely. The DNA is omitted, as the CDR3 cannot be located on it reliably, and the CDR3 follows TCRdb's listing. The chain combines TRBV29-1 with TRBJ1-4; TRBD1, the table's D call, lacks a check against the DNA. The CDR3 has 9 residues if both end residues are counted. CDR1 is SQVTM, CDR2 ANQGSEA, per germline. The CDR3: CSVEGRGNY.

This clonotype was seen ten or more times. This sequence joins TRBV29-1 and TRBJ1-1, with 7 positions matching TRBD1. Trimming at V came to 4 bases and at J to 1 base, leaving 12 bases not matched to a gene. Per germline, CDR1 SQVTM and CDR2 ANQGSEA. The CDR3 length is 16 residues. CDR3 sequence: CSVVGGGGGGNTEAFF. In DNA, the CDR3 is TGCAGCGTTGTGGGGGGAGGGGGCGGTGGGAACACTGAAGCTTTCTTT.

J is TRBJ2-7 and V is TRBV5-1, with 14 positions matching TRBD2. This CDR3 spans 13 amino acids. V was pared by 7 bases and J by 4 bases, with 1 base of the junction left unmatched. The V gene's germline CDR1 is SGHRS and CDR2 YFSETQ. CDR3 DNA: TGCGCCAGCCGGACTAGCGGGGGGTACGAGCAGTACTTC. This translates into CASRTSGGYEQYF.

This clonotype was counted at least ten times. The chain carries TRBV7-2 and TRBJ2-5; D not certain. Trimming removed 1 base at V and 2 bases at J, with 8 bases between. Germline V gene lookup returns CDR1 SGHTA and CDR2 FQGNSA. This CDR3 is 14 amino acids long. CDR3 nucleotide sequence: TGTGCCAGCAGCTTAGATGTAGGGCAAGAGACCCAGTACTTC. This sequence encodes CASSLDVGQETQYF.

Ten or more counts support this clonotype. The chain recombines TRBV20-1 with TRBJ1-3; D unresolved. CDR3 length: 12 amino acids. V was clipped by 0 bases and J by 4 bases, with 4 bases between them. Per the germline V gene, CDR1 is DFQATT and CDR2 is SNEGSKA (reference sequence). The chain's CDR3 is CSARDPGNTIYF. The CDR3 DNA sequence: TGCAGTGCTAGAGATCCAGGAAACACCATATATTTT.

CDR3 DNA sequence: TGTGCCAGCAATCCCTGGGCCAACGTCCTGACTTTC. It encodes CASNPWANVLTF. The chain links TRBV13 to TRBJ2-6; no definite D call. The V end was cut by 7 bases, the J end by 5 bases, with 6 bases between. This CDR3 is 12 amino acids long. In germline, CDR1 is PRHDT, CDR2 FYEKMQ (reference sequence).

In its sample, this clonotype was seen many times. The rearrangement links TRBV6-5 to TRBJ1-2; D perhaps matches TRBD1 (6 bases). Trimming stripped 6 bases from V and 8 bases from J, with 22 bases between. The CDR3 is 15 amino acids. CDR1 is MNHEY and CDR2 is SVGAGI in the germline V gene. The CDR3 sequence is CASRVAGHPGGGYTF. The CDR3 nucleotides are TGTGCCAGCAGGGTCGCGGGACACCCCGGGGGGGGCTACACCTTC.

At least ten counts were recorded for this clonotype. The chain recombines TRBV2 with TRBJ1-6; TRBD1 matches at 9 bases. V gave up 6 bases and J gave up 7 bases; unmatched junction bases: 4. Germline assignment: CDR1 SNHLY and CDR2 FYNNEI. This CDR3 is 14 amino acids long. CDR3 loop: CASRQGARNSPLHF. The DNA for the CDR3 is TGTGCCAGCAGACAGGGGGCGCGGAATTCACCCCTCCACTTT.

A remark on this clonotype: The junction does not match germline at one end; this may be a read error. The V call is TRBV10-3, the J call TRBJ1-1; TRBD1 aligns across 7 bases. The CDR3 sequence is 14 residues long. Germline V gene sequence: CDR1 ENHRY, CDR2 SYGVKD. The CDR3 sequence is CAIKCGTANSEAFF. In DNA form, the CDR3 reads TGTGCCATCAAGTGCGGGACAGCGAACAGTGAAGCTTTCTTT.

This chain links TRBV2 with TRBJ2-5; weak D call: TRBD2 (5 bases). This CDR3 spans 14 amino acids. V was pared by 11 bases and J by 1 base, with 17 bases between. CDR1 and CDR2 (germline): SNHLY, FYNNEI. The CDR3 nucleotides read TGTGCCGCTGTTCTAACGGGGAGCCAAGAGACCCAGTACTTC. This gives the protein CAAVLTGSQETQYF.

V is TRBV20-1 and J is TRBJ1-1; 7 bases agree with TRBD1. This CDR3 contains 14 residues. Germline values: CDR1 DFQATT, CDR2 SNEGSKA (reference sequence). J was trimmed by 3 bases and V by 4 bases; bases with no gene match: 8. CDR3 bases: TGCAGTGCTAAACAGGGGACCCTTGACACTGAAGCTTTCTTT. Translating it yields CSAKQGTLDTEAFF.

This clonotype has a handful of counts. This chain links TRBV7-6 with TRBJ1-1, with 12 bases that match TRBD1. The CDR3 runs 18 residues. After removal of 5 bases from V and 4 bases from J, the junction contained 14 bases not matched to a gene. Per germline, CDR1 SGHVS and CDR2 FNYEAQ. The CDR3 DNA is TGTGCCAGCAGCCCCATTCGGGACAGGGGGCGATTTTGCACTGAAGCTTTCTTT. Translating it yields CASSPIRDRGRFCTEAFF.

This clonotype occurred once. This sequence joins TRBV10-2 and TRBJ1-1; D ambiguous. V was clipped by 6 bases and J by 0 bases, with 11 bases between them. The CDR3 covers 14 residues. Germline V gives CDR1 WSHSY, CDR2 SAAADI. In nucleotides, the CDR3 is TGCGCCAGCAGCCCCAGCTCAGTGAACACTGAAGCTTTCTTT. This encodes CASSPSSVNTEAFF.

The gene calls are TRBV19 and TRBJ2-6, with D possibly called TRBD1 or TRBD2 (5 bases each). The germline V gene has CDR1 LNHDA and CDR2 SQIVND (reference sequence). V was clipped by 2 bases and J by 2 bases, with 13 bases between them. The CDR3 consists of 17 residues. The CDR3 region has the DNA TGTGCCAGTAGTATAATCGGGACGGGCCCTGGGGCCAACGTCCTGACTTTC. Translated: CASSIIGTGPGANVLTF.

Concerning this clonotype: This sequence may be a read error, since a much larger clone differs from it by one base. The J gene is TRBJ1-5, the V gene TRBV11-2, with unresolved D. Germline values: CDR1 SGHAT, CDR2 FQNNGV. With 5 bases removed from V and 1 base from J, the gap between germline ends came to 12 bases. CDR3 size: 15 residues. The CDR3 sequence: CASSPGCQSNQPQHF. The CDR3 DNA sequence: TGTGCCAGCAGCCCTGGATGTCAGAGCAATCAGCCCCAGCATTTT. Full variable domain (outside the CDR3, taken from reference TRBV11-2 and TRBJ1-5): EAGVAQSPRYKIIEKRQSVAFWCNPISGHATLYWYQQILGQGPKLLIQFQNNGVVDDSQLPKDRFSAERLKGVDSTLKIQPAKLEDSAVYLCASSPGCQSNQPQHFGDGTRLSIL.

J is TRBJ1-1 and V is TRBV5-1, with no clear D. The CDR3 length is 11 residues. Germline V gives CDR1 SGHRS, CDR2 YFSETQ. The DNA of the CDR3 is TGCACCATACAGCTGAACACTGAAGCTTTCTTT. Translating gives CTIQLNTEAFF.

V and J are TRBV2 and TRBJ2-7; a possible D gene is TRBD2 (7 bases). Germline V lookup: CDR1 SNHLY, CDR2 FYNNEI. The length of the CDR3 is 13 residues. Between the trimmed V and J ends, which lost 6 bases and 6 bases, there was a span of 15 bases. The CDR3 reads CASSPIGGGEQYF. In DNA, the CDR3 is TGTGCCAGCAGCCCGATAGGGGGGGGCGAGCAGTACTTC.

The CDR3 region has the DNA TGTGCCAGCAGCCCCGATCCGGAAATGAACACTGAAGCTTTCTTT. It translates to CASSPDPEMNTEAFF. This chain uses TRBV2 with TRBJ1-1; D unclear. The V gene lost 6 bases and the J gene lost 0 bases, with 14 bases spanning the gap. The CDR3 length is 15 residues. Germline loops: CDR1 SNHLY, CDR2 FYNNEI.

The chain employs TRBV10-1 and TRBJ2-3; D is unresolved. This CDR3 comprises 13 residues. V lost 8 bases to trimming and J lost 0 bases, with 9 bases between them. The germline CDR1 and CDR2 sequences are WNHNN and SYGVQD (reference sequence). CDR3 nucleotide sequence: TGCGCCAGCGGGTGGCTGAGCACAGATACGCAGTATTTT. It is translated as CASGWLSTDTQYF.

Turning to this clonotype: Germline is not matched at one junction end, which may reflect a read error. V gene TRBV15 combines with J gene TRBJ1-5; D is uncertain. There are 15 residues in the CDR3. Germline loops: CDR1 LNHNV, CDR2 YYDKDF (reference sequence). The CDR3 sequence is CATSRGKDGNQPQHF. In DNA form, the CDR3 reads TGTGCCACCAGCAGAGGGAAGGACGGCAATCAGCCTCAGCATTTT.

The J gene is TRBJ2-3, the V gene TRBV9; tentative D call: TRBD2 (6 bases). The CDR3 totals 16 residues. Trimming removed 1 base at V and 2 bases at J, with 14 bases between. The V gene's germline CDR1 is SGDLS and CDR2 YYNGEE. The chain's CDR3 is CASSVNRRDSTDTQYF. The CDR3 coding sequence is TGTGCCAGCAGCGTAAATAGAAGGGACTCCACAGATACGCAGTATTTT. Supplemented by reference TRBV9 and TRBJ2-3, the full variable domain reads DSGVTQTPKHLITATGQRVTLRCSPRSGDLSVYWYQQSLDQGLQFLIQYYNGEERAKGNILERFSAQQFPDLHSELNLSSLELGDSALYFCASSVNRRDSTDTQYFGPGTRLTVL.

As concerns this clonotype: This may stem from a read error, because a much larger clone lies one nucleotide away. The chain employs TRBV11-2 and TRBJ2-5; the match to TRBD1 covers 7 bases. CDR1 SGHAT and CDR2 FQNNGV come from the germline V gene. This CDR3 has 13 residues. CDR3 nucleotide sequence: TGTGCCAGCAAGACTTACAGGGGAGAGGCCCAGTACTTC. This encodes CASKTYRGEAQYF.